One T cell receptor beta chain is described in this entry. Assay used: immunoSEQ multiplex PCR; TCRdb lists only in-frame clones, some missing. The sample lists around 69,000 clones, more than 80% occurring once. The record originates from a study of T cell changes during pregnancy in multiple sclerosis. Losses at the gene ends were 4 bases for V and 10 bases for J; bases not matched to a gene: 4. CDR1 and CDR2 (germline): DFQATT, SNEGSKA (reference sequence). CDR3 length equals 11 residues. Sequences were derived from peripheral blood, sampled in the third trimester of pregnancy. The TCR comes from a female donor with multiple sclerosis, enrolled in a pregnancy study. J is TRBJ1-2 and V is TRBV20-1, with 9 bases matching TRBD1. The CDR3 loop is CSAIQGADYTF. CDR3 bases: TGCAGTGCTATACAGGGGGCGGACTACACCTTC.